A few counts support the clone carrying this TCR beta chain. These data originate in a study of blood T cell repertoires in COVID-19. Study summary: Sample material is recorded as cDNA or gDNA derived from T cells, B-cell-depleted T cells, or PBMCs.

Recovery meant two consecutive negative NP/OP PCR tests, professional clearance, or resolved symptoms. Original processing notes: The authors estimated nucleated cell counts from reference gene primer amplification. Here immunoSEQ multiplex PCR was the method, and the copy in TCRdb shows in-frame clones only, minus some. V, J and clone size reflect that table, while D and trimming were determined from the DNA. Of some 120,000 clones in the sample, roughly four fifths were seen once. The clonotype originates from a man aged 25 to 40 who had recovered from COVID-19. What was sequenced was PBMCs or T cells enriched from blood (not recorded which).

CDR3 DNA: TGTGCCAGCGGAGTTGGCTCCGAGCAGTACTTC. Translating gives CASGVGSEQYF. The genes are TRBV6-5 and TRBJ2-7; no clear D gene. Germline CDR1 reads MNHEY; CDR2 reads SVGAGI. The CDR3 has 11 amino acids. V dropped 8 bases and J dropped 6 bases, with 11 bases sitting between them.